The sequence of this T cell receptor (beta chain) was determined in a study of blood T cell repertoires in COVID-19. Study overall: From the United States, Italy and Spain came samples of acute and convalescent COVID-19. From T cells, B-cell-depleted T cells, or PBMCs came the material, which was cDNA or gDNA.

Original data processing: From reference gene primer amplification, estimates of nucleated cell counts were derived. The assay was immunoSEQ multiplex PCR, and TCRdb's table has in-frame clones only and misses some. The V and J calls and clone size were taken over from that table, and D and trimming were inferred from the DNA. The sample includes 180,000 or so clones, about nine tenths of them seen just once. V lost 6 bases and J 4 bases, leaving 18 bases between the germline ends. The CDR3 consists of 15 residues. In germline, CDR1 is MNHEY, CDR2 SMNVEV (reference sequence). Specimen: peripheral blood. The gene calls are TRBV27 and TRBJ1-1, with D perhaps matching TRBD1 (5 bases). This receptor was identified in a woman in her thirties with acute or convalescent COVID-19. The CDR3 here is CASRTGSTSGTEAFF. Written as DNA, the CDR3 is TGTGCCAGCAGAACAGGTTCCACCTCGGGCACTGAAGCTTTCTTT.